This record concerns one TCR beta chain sequence. Its specificity is not known. This specimen comes from a study of T cell repertoires in cytomegalovirus infection. Study-wide points: The ex vivo response was dominated by HLA-C-restricted CMV-specific TCR beta clonotypes.

The V end lost 5 bases, the J end lost 8 bases, and 16 bases lay between the germline ends. This CDR3 comprises 13 residues. CDR1 and CDR2 (germline): DFQATT, SNEGSKA (reference sequence). TCRdb independently ran MiXCR on the reads; one entry per CDR3 protein. The sample shows 640,000 or so distinct CDR3 sequences, roughly 36% of them seen only once. The sequence was obtained from a human donor in good health (CMV status not recorded). Some clones in this sample may be carry-over from other donors' samples. This material consisted of cultured PBMCs, taken from culture after CMV antigen stimulation. The chain joins TRBV20-1 to TRBJ2-1; no firm D call. The CDR3 bases are TGCAGTGCTGGGGTCGCTCGGAGCGATGAGCAGTTCTTC. As protein: CSAGVARSDEQFF.